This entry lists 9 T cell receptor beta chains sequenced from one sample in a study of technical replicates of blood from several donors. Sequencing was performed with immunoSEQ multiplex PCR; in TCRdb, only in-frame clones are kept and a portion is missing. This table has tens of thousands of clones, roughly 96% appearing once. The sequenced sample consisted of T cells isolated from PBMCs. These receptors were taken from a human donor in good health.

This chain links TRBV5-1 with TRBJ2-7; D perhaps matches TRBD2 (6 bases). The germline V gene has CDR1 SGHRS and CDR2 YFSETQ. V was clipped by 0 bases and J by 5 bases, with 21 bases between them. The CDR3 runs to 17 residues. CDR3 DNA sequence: TGCGCCAGCAGCTTGGTTTTTTTCGGCGGGAACGTCGACGAGCAGTACTTC. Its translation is CASSLVFFGGNVDEQYF.

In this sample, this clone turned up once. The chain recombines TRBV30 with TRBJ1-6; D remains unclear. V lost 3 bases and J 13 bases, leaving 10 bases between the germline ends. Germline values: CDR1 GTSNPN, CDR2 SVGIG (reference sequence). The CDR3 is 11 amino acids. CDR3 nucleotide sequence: TGTGCCTGGAGCATGAGTGCGCCCCTCCACTTT. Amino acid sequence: CAWSMSAPLHF. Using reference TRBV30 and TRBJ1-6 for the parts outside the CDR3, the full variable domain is SQTIHQWPATLVQPVGSPLSLECTVEGTSNPNLYWYRQAAGRGLQLLFYSVGIGQISSEVPQNLSASRPQDRQFILSSKKLLLSDSGFYLCAWSMSAPLHFGNGTRLTVT.

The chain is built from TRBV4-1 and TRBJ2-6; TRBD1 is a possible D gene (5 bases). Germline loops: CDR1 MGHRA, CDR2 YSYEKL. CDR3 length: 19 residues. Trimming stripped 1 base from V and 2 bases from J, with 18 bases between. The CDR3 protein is CASSQGRARVRTGANVLTF. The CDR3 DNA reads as TGCGCCAGCAGCCAAGGGCGTGCCAGGGTAAGGACTGGGGCCAACGTCCTGACTTTC.

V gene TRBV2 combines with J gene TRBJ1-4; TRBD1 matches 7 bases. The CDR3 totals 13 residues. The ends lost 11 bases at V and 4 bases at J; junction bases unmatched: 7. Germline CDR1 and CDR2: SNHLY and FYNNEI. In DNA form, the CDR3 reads TGTGCCGGCACCGGGACAGATAATGAAAAACTGTTTTTT. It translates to CAGTGTDNEKLFF. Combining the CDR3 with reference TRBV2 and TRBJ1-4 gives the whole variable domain EPEVTQTPSHQVTQMGQEVILRCVPISNHLYFYWYRQILGQKVEFLVSFYNNEISEKSEIFDDQFSVERPDGSNFTLKIRSTKLEDSAMYFCAGTGTDNEKLFFGSGTQLSVL.

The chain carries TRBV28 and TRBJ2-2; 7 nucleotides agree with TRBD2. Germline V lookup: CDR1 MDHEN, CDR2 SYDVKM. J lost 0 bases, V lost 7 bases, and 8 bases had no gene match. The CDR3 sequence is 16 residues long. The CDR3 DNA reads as TGTGCCAGCACCCCACGGGGACTAACGAACACCGGGGAGCTGTTTTTT. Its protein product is CASTPRGLTNTGELFF.

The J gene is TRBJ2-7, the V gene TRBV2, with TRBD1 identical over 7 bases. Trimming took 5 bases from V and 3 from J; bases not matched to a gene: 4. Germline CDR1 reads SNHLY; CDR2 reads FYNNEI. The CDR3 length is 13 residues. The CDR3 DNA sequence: TGTGCCAGCAGTTGGGACAGAGACTACGAGCAGTACTTC. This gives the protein CASSWDRDYEQYF.

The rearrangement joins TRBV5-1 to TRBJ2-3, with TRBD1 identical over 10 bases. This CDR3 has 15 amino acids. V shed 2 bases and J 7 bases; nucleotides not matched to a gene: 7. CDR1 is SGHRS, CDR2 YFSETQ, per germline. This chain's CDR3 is CASSFIGTGAYTQYF. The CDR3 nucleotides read TGCGCCAGCAGCTTCATAGGGACAGGGGCCTATACGCAGTATTTT. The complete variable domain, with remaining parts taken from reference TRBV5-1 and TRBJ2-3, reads KAGVTQTPRYLIKTRGQQVTLSCSPISGHRSVSWYQQTPGQGLQFLFEYFSETQRNKGNFPGRFSGRQFSNSRSEMNVSTLELGDSALYLCASSFIGTGAYTQYFGPGTRLTVL.

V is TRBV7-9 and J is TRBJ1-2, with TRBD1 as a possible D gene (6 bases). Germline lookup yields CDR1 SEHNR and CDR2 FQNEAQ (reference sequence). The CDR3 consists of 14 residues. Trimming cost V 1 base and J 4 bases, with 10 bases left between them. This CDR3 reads CASSLEQGSYGYTF. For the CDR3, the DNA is TGTGCCAGCAGCTTAGAGCAGGGGAGCTATGGCTACACCTTC.

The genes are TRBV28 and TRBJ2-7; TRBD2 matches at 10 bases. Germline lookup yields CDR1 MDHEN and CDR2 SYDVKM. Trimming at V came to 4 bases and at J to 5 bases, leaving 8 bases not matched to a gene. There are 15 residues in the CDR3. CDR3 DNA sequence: TGTGCCAGCAGTTCCCCTAGCGGGAGTGTCGACGAGCAGTACTTC. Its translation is CASSSPSGSVDEQYF.